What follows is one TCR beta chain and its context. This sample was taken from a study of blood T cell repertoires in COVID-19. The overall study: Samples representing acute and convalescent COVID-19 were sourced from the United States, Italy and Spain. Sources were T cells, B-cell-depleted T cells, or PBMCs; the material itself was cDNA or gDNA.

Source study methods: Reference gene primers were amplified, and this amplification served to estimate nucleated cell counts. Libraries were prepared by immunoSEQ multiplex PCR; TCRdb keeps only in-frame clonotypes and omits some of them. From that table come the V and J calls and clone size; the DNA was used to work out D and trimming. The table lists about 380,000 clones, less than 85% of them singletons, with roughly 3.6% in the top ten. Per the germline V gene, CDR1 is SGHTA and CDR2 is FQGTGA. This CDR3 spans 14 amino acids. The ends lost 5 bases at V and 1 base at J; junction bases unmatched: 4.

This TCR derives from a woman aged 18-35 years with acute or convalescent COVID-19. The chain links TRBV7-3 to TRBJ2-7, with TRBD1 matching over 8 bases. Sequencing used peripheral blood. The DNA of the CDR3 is TGTGCCAGCAGCCCAGGGACAGGTTCCTACGAGCAGTACTTC. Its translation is CASSPGTGSYEQYF.